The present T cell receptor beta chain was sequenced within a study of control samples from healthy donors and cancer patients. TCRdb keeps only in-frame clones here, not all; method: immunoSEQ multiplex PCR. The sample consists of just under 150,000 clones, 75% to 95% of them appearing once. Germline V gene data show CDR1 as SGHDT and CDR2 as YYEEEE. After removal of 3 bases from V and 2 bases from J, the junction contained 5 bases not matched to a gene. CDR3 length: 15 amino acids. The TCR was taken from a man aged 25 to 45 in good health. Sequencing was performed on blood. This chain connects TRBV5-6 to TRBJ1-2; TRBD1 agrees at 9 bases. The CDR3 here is CASSSGGQGNYGYTF. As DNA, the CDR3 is TGTGCCAGCAGCTCAGGGGGACAGGGCAACTATGGCTACACCTTC.